This is a list of T cell receptor beta chains from one sample in a study of T cells after yellow fever vaccination. Each CDR3 protein gets one entry after TCRdb re-called the 5' RACE reads with MiXCR. The sample includes some 200,000 distinct CDR3 sequences, 11% of them seen just once. Sample: CD8+ T cells sorted from PBMCs, taken 15 days after the yellow fever booster vaccination. The source is a man aged 18-30 years who received the YFV17D yellow fever vaccine. CDR3s include the opening cysteine and the closing phenylalanine or tryptophan. The order of the fields is V gene, clone size, J gene, D gene, CDR3 DNA, CDR3 protein. A D gene is named only where the DNA matches it firmly. Only some rows state a clone size, as once, few, many or a class for expanded clones.

TRBV27	many	TRBJ2-3	.	TGTGCCAGCAGTGCCCCAGGGTGGGGCACAGATACGCAGTATTTT	CASSAPGWGTDTQYF
TRBV20-1	few	TRBJ1-5	.	TGCAGTGCTAGAGTCTACAGGGATCAGCCCCAGCATTTT	CSARVYRDQPQHF
TRBV12-3/TRBV12-4	.	TRBJ2-7	.	TGTGCCAGCAGTTGGGGACGGACCTACGAGCAGTACTTC	CASSWGRTYEQYF
TRBV21-1	few	TRBJ1-1	.	TGTGCCAGCAGCCCCCCGGGGGCAACCACTGAAGCTTTCTTT	CASSPPGATTEAFF
TRBV6-2/TRBV6-3	.	TRBJ2-1	TRBD2	TGTGCCAGCAGTTACTTCGGGACTAGCGGGGGCCGGGGGAATGAGCAGTTCTTC	CASSYFGTSGGRGNEQFF
TRBV7-7	many	TRBJ2-5	.	TGTGCCAGCAGCTTATCTGACGGGGTCGGAGAGACCCAGTACTTC	CASSLSDGVGETQYF
TRBV4-2	.	TRBJ2-5	.	TGTGCCAGCAGCCAAGACAAGACCCAGTACTTC	CASSQDKTQYF
TRBV18	.	TRBJ1-1	.	TGTGCCAGCTCACTCTCTAGCGGGGGGTTGAACACTGAAGCTTTCTTT	CASSLSSGGLNTEAFF
TRBV5-4	.	TRBJ1-1	TRBD1	TGTGCCAGCGCAGATAGACAGGGGGGCACTGAAGCTTTCTTT	CASADRQGGTEAFF
TRBV7-9	few	TRBJ2-3	TRBD1	TGTGCCAGCAGCGACCGGGACAGCCCCACAGATACGCAGTATTTT	CASSDRDSPTDTQYF
TRBV15	many	TRBJ2-3	.	TGTGCCACCAGGTCTACGCTTAGCACAGATACGCAGTATTTT	CATRSTLSTDTQYF
TRBV11-2	.	TRBJ1-5	.	TGTGCCAGCAGCAAGGGGCCATTCCGGGACGGCAATCAGCCCCAGCATTTT	CASSKGPFRDGNQPQHF
TRBV9	many	TRBJ2-1	.	TGTGCCAGCAGCCTACCGGGCAATGAGCAGTTCTTC	CASSLPGNEQFF
TRBV29-1	many	TRBJ2-1	TRBD2	TGCAGCGTTCCCCTAGCGGGGGGGCCATTCAGCTCCTACAATGAGCAGTTCTTC	CSVPLAGGPFSSYNEQFF
TRBV7-9	.	TRBJ1-4	.	TGTGCCAGCAGCTTTCAGGAGGAAGAGGAAAAACTGTTTTTT	CASSFQEEEEKLFF
TRBV29-1	few	TRBJ2-5	.	TGCAGCGCACGGGACCCCCTAAAAACCCAGTACTTC	CSARDPLKTQYF
TRBV11-2	few	TRBJ2-3	.	TGTGCCAGCAGCCCCGGCGGCGCAGATACGCAGTATTTT	CASSPGGADTQYF
TRBV10-3	few	TRBJ1-5	TRBD1	TGTGCCATCATCTGGGACAGGGTAAAGGGCATCGGTCAGCCCCAGCATTTT	CAIIWDRVKGIGQPQHF
TRBV7-9	many	TRBJ2-7	.	TGTGCCAGCAGCACCGACTCCTACGAGCAGTACTTC	CASSTDSYEQYF
TRBV7-3	.	TRBJ2-5	.	TGTGCCAGCAGCCCAGGAACCTCGAGTCAAGAGACCCAGTACTTC	CASSPGTSSQETQYF
TRBV7-3	many	TRBJ1-6	TRBD1	TGTGCCAGCAGCCTCACCGGGACAGGGGGCCTCTATAATTCACCCCTCCACTTT	CASSLTGTGGLYNSPLHF
TRBV7-3	few	TRBJ2-1	.	TGTGCCAGCAGCTTGTGGGATACCAATGAGCAGTTCTTC	CASSLWDTNEQFF
TRBV4-1	.	TRBJ2-3	.	TGCGCCAGCAGCGAACTAGGCACAGATACGCAGTATTTT	CASSELGTDTQYF
TRBV4-2	few	TRBJ2-7	TRBD2	TGTGCCAGCAGCCAAGTTGTGCTAGCGGCCTACGAGCAGTACTTC	CASSQVVLAAYEQYF
TRBV12-3/TRBV12-4	.	TRBJ2-3	.	TGTGCCAGCAGTTTAAGGTCGGGGGCAAGGGGAACAGATACGCAGTATTTT	CASSLRSGARGTDTQYF
TRBV28	many	TRBJ2-5	.	TGTGCCAGCCTTATTCGGGGTGCCGAGACCCAGTACTTC	CASLIRGAETQYF
TRBV20-1	many	TRBJ2-1	TRBD2	TGCAGTGCTACAATTAGTCCTAAAGTAGCGGGGTGGTACAATGAGCAGTTCTTC	CSATISPKVAGWYNEQFF
TRBV23-1	few	TRBJ1-2	.	TGCGCCAGCAGTCAATCTCCGGCAGGGTTCTATGGCTACACCTTC	CASSQSPAGFYGYTF
TRBV4-1	.	TRBJ2-1	TRBD2	TGCGCCAGCAGGGGACTAGCGGGGGCCAACAATGAGCAGTTCTTC	CASRGLAGANNEQFF
TRBV11-2	few	TRBJ2-3	.	TGTGCCAGCAGCTTAGTTGGCAGGGCGGCAGATACGCAGTATTTT	CASSLVGRAADTQYF
TRBV6-4	many	TRBJ2-3	TRBD1	TGTGCCAGCAGTGACGGACAGGGGGCAGATACGCAGTATTTT	CASSDGQGADTQYF